A single sample gave rise to the 30 T cell receptor beta chains below, sequenced in a study of early T cells in non-severe SARS-CoV-2 infection (dated by TCRdb to about 2021). Libraries were prepared through 5' RACE. Reads for this sample came from a NextSeq 500. Through fastp at Q25 and MiXCR, TCRdb rebuilt clones from the public reads, retaining in-frame beta chains. A single entry per CDR3 protein holds the most common genes and DNA from its merged rows. In this sample the table shows some 30,000 distinct CDR3 sequences, 2.9% of which occur a single time. About 0.72% of the sample belongs to the ten largest clones. Sequenced material: whole blood. The receptors originated from an adult who was a healthcare worker with PCR-confirmed SARS-CoV-2 infection or an uninfected control (not recorded which).

At least ten counts were recorded for this clonotype. Written as DNA, the CDR3 is TGCGCCAGCAGCCCTGATGGGGTCATCTCAGAGACCCAGTACTTC. This sequence encodes CASSPDGVISETQYF. This sequence joins TRBV5-1 and TRBJ2-5; no firm D call. Germline CDR1 and CDR2: SGHRS and YFSETQ. CDR3 size: 15 residues. Trimming removed 4 bases at V and 4 bases at J, with 17 bases between.

This chain connects TRBV6-1 to TRBJ2-3, with D possibly TRBD1 on 7 matching bases. The CDR3 spans 14 residues. Germline-derived CDR1 and CDR2 are MNHNS and SASEGT. The ends were cut back, 4 bases at V and 6 bases at J, with 14 bases in the middle. CDR3 amino acids: CASSVGRGRDTQYF. Written as DNA, the CDR3 is TGTGCCAGCAGTGTTGGCAGGGGGAGGGATACGCAGTATTTT.

The J gene is TRBJ2-3, the V gene TRBV19, with D tentatively TRBD1 (6 bases). CDR1 LNHDA and CDR2 SQIVND come from the germline V gene (reference sequence). This CDR3 has 14 amino acids. The V end lost 5 bases, the J end lost 3 bases, and 12 bases lay between the germline ends. The CDR3, as DNA: TGTGCCAGTAGTTCACGGACAGCAACAGATACGCAGTATTTT. This gives the protein CASSSRTATDTQYF. The variable domain in full, completed from reference TRBV19 and TRBJ2-3, reads DGGITQSPKYLFRKEGQNVTLSCEQNLNHDAMYWYRQDPGQGLRLIYYSQIVNDFQKGDIAEGYSVSREKKESFPLTVTSAQKNPTAFYLCASSSRTATDTQYFGPGTRLTVL.

This clonotype came up many times. This chain connects TRBV30 to TRBJ2-1, with D unclear. V shed 2 bases and J shed 9 bases, with 8 bases lying between them. Per germline, CDR1 GTSNPN and CDR2 SVGIG (reference sequence). The CDR3 is 11 amino acids. The CDR3 loop reads CAWSPPGEQFF. CDR3 DNA: TGTGCCTGGAGTCCTCCCGGTGAGCAGTTCTTC.

This clonotype has at least ten counts. The rearrangement joins TRBV5-1 to TRBJ2-5, with 9 bases lining up with TRBD2. V lost 2 bases to trimming and J lost 2 bases; unmatched junction nucleotides: 1. There are 14 residues in the CDR3. Germline values: CDR1 SGHRS, CDR2 YFSETQ. The CDR3 loop reads CASSFLAGQETQYF. CDR3 nucleotides: TGCGCCAGCAGCTTCCTAGCGGGGCAAGAGACCCAGTACTTC. The variable domain in full, completed from reference TRBV5-1 and TRBJ2-5, reads KAGVTQTPRYLIKTRGQQVTLSCSPISGHRSVSWYQQTPGQGLQFLFEYFSETQRNKGNFPGRFSGRQFSNSRSEMNVSTLELGDSALYLCASSFLAGQETQYFGPGTRLLVL.

The chain employs TRBV3-1 and TRBJ2-3; the match to TRBD1 covers 9 bases. This CDR3 contains 15 residues. CDR1 is LGHDT and CDR2 is YNNKEL in the germline V gene (reference sequence). Trimming removed 2 bases from V and 6 bases from J; junction bases left unmatched: 6. The CDR3 region is CASSQPDRGRDTQYF. The DNA of the CDR3 is TGTGCCAGCAGCCAACCAGACAGGGGGAGGGATACGCAGTATTTT.

Many counts were recorded for this clonotype. The chain employs TRBV7-3 and TRBJ1-1; possibly TRBD1 for D (5 bases). V was clipped by 0 bases and J by 0 bases, with 14 bases between them. This CDR3 contains 17 residues. Germline V lookup: CDR1 SGHTA, CDR2 FQGTGA. The CDR3 region has the DNA TGTGCCAGCAGCTTAACTTCCCAGGGCCCTATGAACACTGAAGCTTTCTTT. Its protein is CASSLTSQGPMNTEAFF.

The V call is TRBV5-1, the J call TRBJ2-3; D unresolved. V was pared by 0 bases and J by 4 bases, with 9 bases between. CDR1 is SGHRS, CDR2 YFSETQ, per germline. The CDR3 has 14 amino acids. The CDR3 loop reads CASSLDARADTQYF. In DNA, the CDR3 is TGCGCCAGCAGCTTGGACGCCCGGGCAGATACGCAGTATTTT.

This clonotype came up many times. The chain couples TRBV30 to TRBJ1-1; D is unresolved. Trimming removed 7 bases from V and 4 bases from J, with 13 bases in between. Germline assignment: CDR1 GTSNPN and CDR2 SVGIG (reference sequence). The CDR3 loop spans 12 amino acids. CDR3 amino acids: CASNKAFTEAFF. The CDR3 nucleotides are TGTGCCTCTAACAAGGCCTTCACTGAAGCTTTCTTT.

This clonotype appeared many times. J is TRBJ2-5 and V is TRBV7-8; 11 positions match TRBD1. The ends lost 5 bases at V and 2 bases at J; junction bases unmatched: 4. Germline V lookup: CDR1 SGHVS, CDR2 FQNEAQ. There are 15 residues in the CDR3. The CDR3 reads CASSIRDRGQETQYF. The CDR3 DNA reads as TGTGCCAGCAGCATCCGGGACAGGGGGCAAGAGACCCAGTACTTC. Full variable domain (outside the CDR3, taken from reference TRBV7-8 and TRBJ2-5): GAGVSQSPRYKVAKRGQDVALRCDPISGHVSLFWYQQALGQGPEFLTYFQNEAQLDKSGLPSDRFFAERPEGSVSTLKIQRTQQEDSAVYLCASSIRDRGQETQYFGPGTRLLVL.

This clonotype was seen at least ten times. DNA of the CDR3: TGTGCCAGCGGGACCAGGGACTCGAGGGGACAGCCCCAGCATTTT. Translation: CASGTRDSRGQPQHF. This chain joins TRBV12-3 or TRBV12-4 and TRBJ1-5; TRBD1 might be the D (5 bases). The ends were cut back, 8 bases at V and 7 bases at J, with 21 bases in the middle. The CDR3 runs 15 residues.

This clonotype was found many times. This chain links TRBV7-8 with TRBJ2-3; 10 nucleotides align to TRBD2. The CDR3 is 15 residues long. Germline V gene data show CDR1 as SGHVS and CDR2 as FQNEAQ. V gave up 3 bases and J gave up 1 base; unmatched junction bases: 1. The CDR3: CASSFLAGGTDTQYF. The CDR3 DNA reads as TGTGCCAGCAGCTTTCTAGCGGGGGGCACAGATACGCAGTATTTT. Supplemented by reference TRBV7-8 and TRBJ2-3, the full variable domain reads GAGVSQSPRYKVAKRGQDVALRCDPISGHVSLFWYQQALGQGPEFLTYFQNEAQLDKSGLPSDRFFAERPEGSVSTLKIQRTQQEDSAVYLCASSFLAGGTDTQYFGPGTRLTVL.

This clonotype was counted only a few times. The V and J genes are TRBV29-1 and TRBJ2-1, with 10 bases lining up with TRBD2. This CDR3 is built from 14 residues. Losses at the gene ends were 5 bases for V and 7 bases for J; bases not matched to a gene: 8. Per the germline V gene, CDR1 is SQVTM and CDR2 is ANQGSEA. The CDR3 loop is CSVQRSSGGNEQFF. The DNA of the CDR3 is TGCAGCGTTCAGCGGTCTAGCGGGGGAAATGAGCAGTTCTTC.

At least ten counts were recorded for this clonotype. This sequence joins TRBV20-1 and TRBJ1-6; 8 bases line up with TRBD1. The CDR3 is made up of 14 amino acids. Germline values: CDR1 DFQATT, CDR2 SNEGSKA (reference sequence). V lost 5 bases, J lost 7 bases, and 7 bases stayed unmatched. CDR3 loop: CSAPSDRENSPLHF. Written as DNA, the CDR3 is TGCAGTGCTCCCTCGGACAGGGAAAATTCACCCCTCCACTTT.

The sample holds many counts of this clonotype. This chain uses TRBV7-3 with TRBJ2-3; D gene uncertain. The CDR3 covers 14 residues. Germline V gene data show CDR1 as SGHTA and CDR2 as FQGTGA. Trimming shortened V by 5 bases and J by 6 bases, and 15 bases separated the two germline ends. The CDR3 bases are TGTGCCAGCAGCACACGGACCTGGCCGGATACGCAGTATTTT. This codes for CASSTRTWPDTQYF.

This clonotype appeared many times. For the CDR3, the DNA is TGTGCCAGCAGTTTTTCCTGGGGACTAGCGGAGAAAGGGGCGCAGTATTTT. Amino acids: CASSFSWGLAEKGAQYF. The chain is built from TRBV12-3 or TRBV12-4 and TRBJ2-3, with 11 bases aligning to TRBD2. V dropped 3 bases and J dropped 10; count of bases not matched to a gene: 15. The CDR3 runs 17 residues.

This clonotype is deemed medium-sized. CDR3 coding DNA: TGCAGTGCGGTTCTTGGGGCCAAAAACATTCAGTACTTC. This sequence encodes CSAVLGAKNIQYF. The V call is TRBV20-1, the J call TRBJ2-4; D not resolved. CDR1 and CDR2 from the germline V gene are DFQATT and SNEGSKA (reference sequence). CDR3 length: 13 amino acids. With 6 bases removed from V and 1 base from J, the gap between germline ends came to 10 bases.

The J gene is TRBJ2-3, the V gene TRBV5-4, with 7 bases that match TRBD2. This CDR3 is 15 amino acids long. The V and J ends lost 0 bases and 0 bases, in that order; junction bases with no gene match: 1. Per the germline V gene, CDR1 is SGHNT and CDR2 is YYREEE (reference sequence). For the CDR3, the DNA is TGTGCCAGCAGCTTGGCTAGCGGTAGCACAGATACGCAGTATTTT. Protein: CASSLASGSTDTQYF.

This clonotype was counted only a few times. The V gene is TRBV5-4, the J gene TRBJ2-1; 11 bases are a match to TRBD2. The CDR3 is 19 residues long. V lost 4 bases to trimming and J lost 1 base; unmatched junction nucleotides: 13. The germline gives CDR1 SGHNT, CDR2 YYREEE (reference sequence). Written as DNA, the CDR3 is TGTGCCAGCAGCCTGCGACGTTCTAGCGGGGGGACTTCCTACAATGAGCAGTTCTTC. It codes for CASSLRRSSGGTSYNEQFF.

This clonotype was detected many times. V and J are TRBV3-1 and TRBJ2-5; TRBD1 matches 8 bases. Trimming at V came to 5 bases and at J to 2 bases, leaving 7 bases not matched to a gene. Germline V gene lookup returns CDR1 LGHDT and CDR2 YNNKEL (reference sequence). The CDR3 sequence is 15 residues long. CDR3 bases: TGTGCCAGCAGCACTCCCGGGACAGGACAAGAGACCCAGTACTTC. Residues: CASSTPGTGQETQYF.

This clonotype was seen many times. The chain uses TRBV20-1 and TRBJ1-2; 8 bases line up with TRBD1. The CDR3 sequence is 13 residues long. Germline V gene data show CDR1 as DFQATT and CDR2 as SNEGSKA (reference sequence). Trimming removed 5 bases from V and 7 bases from J; junction bases left unmatched: 9. CDR3 region: CSARDRIRGGYTF. The CDR3 coding sequence is TGCAGTGCTCGGGACAGGATCAGGGGTGGCTACACCTTC.

This clonotype was found many times. The chain uses TRBV5-5 and TRBJ1-1, with TRBD1 as a possible D gene (5 bases). CDR3 length equals 15 residues. CDR1 SGHKS and CDR2 YYEKEE come from the germline V gene (reference sequence). V was clipped by 0 bases and J by 0 bases, with 9 bases between them. CDR3 protein: CASSLVVTVNTEAFF. The CDR3 coding sequence is TGTGCCAGCAGCTTGGTTGTGACAGTGAACACTGAAGCTTTCTTT.

In this sample, this clonotype is medium-sized. This chain links TRBV6-1 with TRBJ1-4; a possible D gene is TRBD1 (5 bases). Germline-derived CDR1 and CDR2 are MNHNS and SASEGT. The CDR3 sequence is 13 residues long. The ends were cut back, 8 bases at V and 8 bases at J, with 15 bases in the middle. The CDR3 reads CASGSGPEEKLFF. CDR3 bases: TGTGCCAGCGGATCGGGACCCGAGGAAAAACTGTTTTTT.

This clonotype was picked up a small number of times. The rearrangement uses TRBV12-3 or TRBV12-4 and TRBJ1-1; D might be TRBD1 (5 bases). The germline V and J ends were trimmed by 4 bases and 5 bases, with 5 bases remaining between them. CDR3 length equals 11 residues. The CDR3, as DNA: TGTGCCAGCAGTTACAGGACTGAAGCTTTCTTT. Protein sequence: CASSYRTEAFF.

This clonotype was seen many times. V and J are TRBV5-4 and TRBJ2-5; D gene unclear. Deletions cut 4 bases from V and 0 bases from J, with 4 bases between. The CDR3 covers 12 residues. Per germline, CDR1 SGHNT and CDR2 YYREEE (reference sequence). Here the CDR3 DNA reads TGTGCCAGCAGCGCACACCAAGAGACCCAGTACTTC. As protein: CASSAHQETQYF.

There are many counts of this clonotype. The V call is TRBV7-8, the J call TRBJ1-6, with D maybe TRBD1 (5 bases). CDR3 length: 13 residues. Germline V gene data show CDR1 as SGHVS and CDR2 as FQNEAQ. V gave up 2 bases and J gave up 11 bases, with 10 bases separating them. The CDR3 reads CASSLISRAPLHF. CDR3 DNA sequence: TGTGCCAGCAGCTTAATATCCAGGGCACCCCTCCACTTT. The variable domain in full, with the rest retrieved from reference TRBV7-8 and TRBJ1-6, is GAGVSQSPRYKVAKRGQDVALRCDPISGHVSLFWYQQALGQGPEFLTYFQNEAQLDKSGLPSDRFFAERPEGSVSTLKIQRTQQEDSAVYLCASSLISRAPLHFGNGTRLTVT.

This clonotype has ten or more counts. The chain recombines TRBV19 with TRBJ1-1; D ambiguous. The V and J ends lost 1 base and 1 base respectively, with 7 bases between them. This CDR3 has 14 amino acids. Germline lookup yields CDR1 LNHDA and CDR2 SQIVND (reference sequence). The CDR3 here is CASSIVGGNTEAFF. Here the CDR3 DNA reads TGTGCCAGTAGTATAGTTGGCGGGAACACTGAAGCTTTCTTT.

The sample holds many counts of this clonotype. The CDR3 sequence: CAGSRGLNEKLFF. As DNA, the CDR3 is TGTGCCGGGTCCAGGGGGCTTAATGAAAAACTGTTTTTT. The rearrangement joins TRBV2 to TRBJ1-4, with 8 bases lining up with TRBD1. The germline gives CDR1 SNHLY, CDR2 FYNNEI. The CDR3 runs to 13 residues. V was clipped by 11 bases and J by 4 bases; unmatched bases: 6.

This clonotype was found many times. The chain recombines TRBV6-1 with TRBJ2-2; D may be TRBD1 (6 bases). The CDR3 covers 15 residues. The germline CDR1 and CDR2 sequences are MNHNS and SASEGT. The V end lost 2 bases, the J end lost 5 bases, and 12 bases lay between the germline ends. The CDR3 reads CASSENQGWTGELFF. CDR3 DNA: TGTGCCAGCAGTGAAAATCAGGGGTGGACCGGGGAGCTGTTTTTT.

This clonotype was seen ten or more times. V and J are TRBV10-3 and TRBJ1-2; TRBD1 aligns across 9 bases. CDR1 and CDR2 (germline): ENHRY, SYGVKD. With 1 base clipped from V and 2 bases from J, the junction kept 2 bases outside the gene matches. The CDR3 length is 15 residues. The CDR3 spells CAISEFGQGNYGYTF. CDR3 sequence (DNA): TGTGCCATCAGTGAGTTTGGACAGGGGAACTATGGCTACACCTTC.